The T cell receptor (beta chain) under discussion was sequenced for a study of T cells in Graves' hyperthyroidism and ophthalmopathy. Between the trimmed V and J ends, which lost 3 bases and 7 bases, there was a span of 16 bases. The CDR3 loop spans 14 amino acids. The germline CDR1 and CDR2 sequences are MDHEN and SYDVKM. Researchers amplified the TCR beta CDR3 regions from RNA transcripts. RT-PCR in the first round (using the HTBI primer set) targeted the TCR CDR3. TCRdb re-derived calls from the multiplex PCR reads in MiXCR, one entry per CDR3 protein. Of around 190,000 distinct CDR3 sequences listed, over 15% are singletons. This clonotype was observed at least ten times.

This sequence originates from a woman between 50 and 59 years old with Graves' hyperthyroidism. The chain carries TRBV28 and TRBJ2-7; TRBD2 is a possible D gene (7 bases). The sequencing input was blood. The CDR3: CASSLGGGVGEQYF. The CDR3 coding sequence is TGTGCCAGCAGTTTGGGAGGGGGAGTGGGAGAGCAGTACTTC.